This TCR beta chain was sequenced in a study of vaccination and CD4 T cells after COVID-19. Across the whole study: Two-dose vaccination with either BNT162b2 or mRNA-1273 was given to participants.

Scientists ran DNA taken from cultured CD4+ T cells through the Oncomine TCR Beta short-read assay for sequencing. TCRdb re-called the PCR reads through MiXCR, storing one row per CDR3 protein. The sample contains about 20,000 distinct CDR3 sequences, roughly 51% of which appear only once. In regard to this clonotype: Antigen specificity is unknown.

Study observations and caveats: Convalescent patients saw a median about 86% of their reactive clones show up only after vaccination.

The germline V gene encodes CDR1 SGHTA and CDR2 FQGNSA. Trimming took off 3 bases at V and 0 bases at J, with 5 bases between the two ends. The CDR3 is 13 amino acids. Treatment of the sample: roughly 11-day PBMC culture with coronavirus spike peptide pools or control peptides (ViraFEST assay). Via ViraFEST, peptide pools expanded antigen-specific T cells before TCR sequencing. IL-2 (around 10 IU/ml) and peptide pools (approximately 9.7 ug/ml) were added to cultures of 1.5 million to 2 million PBMCs per well. The chain recombines TRBV7-2 with TRBJ1-1; D gene uncertain. Material for sequencing was CD4+ T cells from blood, cultured in vitro. This receptor was obtained from a human donor who had recovered from COVID-19. The DNA for the CDR3 is TGTGCCAGCAGCTTTAAAGTGAACACTGAAGCTTTCTTT. Protein sequence: CASSFKVNTEAFF.